Below, 9 T cell receptor beta chains from the same sample are listed, as sequenced in a study of T-cell memory formation after mild COVID-19. TCRdb independently ran MiXCR on the 5' RACE reads; one entry per CDR3 protein. The sample includes fewer than 350,000 distinct CDR3 sequences, about 16% of them seen just once. The sample taken for sequencing was PBMCs or a T cell subset sorted from them (not recorded which). The origin of the receptors is a man aged 18-30 years who had mild COVID-19 (a few samples of this study predate the infection). Cell type and time point are not known.

This clonotype was seen a few times. The rearrangement uses TRBV6-6 and TRBJ2-5, with 9 bases matching TRBD2. CDR1 is MNHNY and CDR2 is SVGAGI in the germline V gene (reference sequence). The CDR3 consists of 15 residues. With 2 bases clipped from V and 5 bases from J, the junction kept 6 bases outside the gene matches. CDR3 region: CASSYVSSGVETQYF. The CDR3 DNA follows: TGTGCCAGCAGTTACGTGTCTAGCGGGGTGGAGACCCAGTACTTC.

The rearrangement links TRBV3-1 to TRBJ2-5, with D unresolved. V lost 0 bases and J lost 1, with 9 bases in between. CDR1 is LGHDT, CDR2 YNNKEL, per germline (reference sequence). The CDR3 totals 15 residues. The CDR3 sequence: CASSQEFQFQETQYF. CDR3 DNA: TGTGCCAGCAGCCAAGAGTTTCAGTTCCAAGAGACCCAGTACTTC.

This clonotype was seen ten or more times. This chain uses TRBV7-2 with TRBJ1-3; tentative D call: TRBD1 (5 bases). This CDR3 is built from 15 residues. V lost 8 bases, J lost 3 bases, and 17 bases lay in between. Germline CDR1 SGHTA, CDR2 FQGNSA. CDR3 sequence: CASGRGRDLGNTIYF. Here the CDR3 DNA reads TGTGCCAGCGGACGGGGCCGAGACCTTGGAAACACCATATATTTT. Full variable domain (rest looked up from reference TRBV7-2 and TRBJ1-3): GAGVSQSPSNKVTEKGKDVELRCDPISGHTALYWYRQSLGQGLEFLIYFQGNSAPDKSGLPSDRFSAERTGGSVSTLTIQRTQQEDSAVYLCASGRGRDLGNTIYFGEGSWLTVV.

This clonotype came up a few times. V is TRBV4-2 and J is TRBJ2-5; 7 bases map to TRBD1. Trimming removed 1 base from V and 1 base from J; junction bases left unmatched: 3. Looked up from germline, CDR1 is LGHNA and CDR2 is YNFKEQ. The CDR3 covers 15 residues. The CDR3 protein is CASSQADRTQETQYF. The CDR3, as DNA: TGTGCCAGCAGCCAAGCGGACAGGACCCAAGAGACCCAGTACTTC.

Ten or more counts support this clonotype. This sequence joins TRBV27 and TRBJ2-3; TRBD2 aligns across 8 bases. The germline V gene has CDR1 MNHEY and CDR2 SMNVEV (reference sequence). J was trimmed by 6 bases and V by 5 bases; bases with no gene match: 7. This CDR3 is 14 amino acids long. This CDR3 is CASSAGGGWDTQYF. The CDR3 coding sequence is TGTGCCAGCAGTGCCGGGGGGGGATGGGATACGCAGTATTTT.

There are a few counts of this clonotype. This rearrangement joins TRBV7-2 to TRBJ1-1; D is unresolved. V lost 6 bases and J lost 13, with 27 bases in between. CDR1 and CDR2 from the germline V gene are SGHTA and FQGNSA. The CDR3 has 15 residues. CDR3 DNA sequence: TGTGCCAGCAGTCTCCCAAGTACGGGCGTTATGGTTGTTTTCTTT. This gives the protein CASSLPSTGVMVVFF. Full variable domain (outside the CDR3, taken from reference TRBV7-2 and TRBJ1-1): GAGVSQSPSNKVTEKGKDVELRCDPISGHTALYWYRQSLGQGLEFLIYFQGNSAPDKSGLPSDRFSAERTGGSVSTLTIQRTQQEDSAVYLCASSLPSTGVMVVFFGQGTRLTVV.

CDR3 sequence (DNA): TGTGCCAGCAGCCGCTTCGCGAGGACAGGGGTAACCGGGGAGCTGTTTTTT. This translates into CASSRFARTGVTGELFF. The rearrangement uses TRBV7-2 and TRBJ2-2; TRBD1 aligns across 9 bases. V dropped 5 bases and J dropped 5; count of bases not matched to a gene: 12. CDR3 length: 17 amino acids. Per the germline V gene, CDR1 is SGHTA and CDR2 is FQGNSA. Drawing the rest from reference TRBV7-2 and TRBJ2-2, the complete variable domain is GAGVSQSPSNKVTEKGKDVELRCDPISGHTALYWYRQSLGQGLEFLIYFQGNSAPDKSGLPSDRFSAERTGGSVSTLTIQRTQQEDSAVYLCASSRFARTGVTGELFFGEGSRLTVL.

The chain carries TRBV5-1 and TRBJ2-2; 8 nucleotides agree with TRBD2. CDR1 and CDR2 from the germline V gene are SGHRS and YFSETQ. V was clipped by 0 bases and J by 6 bases; unmatched bases: 4. The CDR3 runs 15 residues. In nucleotides, the CDR3 is TGCGCCAGCAGCTTGGGACTAGCGATTGCCGGGGAGCTGTTTTTT. This codes for CASSLGLAIAGELFF. The full variable domain, with the rest looked up from reference TRBV5-1 and TRBJ2-2, is KAGVTQTPRYLIKTRGQQVTLSCSPISGHRSVSWYQQTPGQGLQFLFEYFSETQRNKGNFPGRFSGRQFSNSRSEMNVSTLELGDSALYLCASSLGLAIAGELFFGEGSRLTVL.

This clonotype was seen a few times. The chain links TRBV18 to TRBJ2-7; a possible D gene is TRBD1 (5 bases). Germline V CDR1 and CDR2: KGHSH, LQKENI. V lost 5 bases and J 0 bases, leaving 8 bases between the germline ends. The CDR3 consists of 13 residues. CDR3 sequence: CASSDSFSYEQYF. CDR3 sequence (DNA): TGTGCCAGCTCAGACAGCTTCTCCTACGAGCAGTACTTC.